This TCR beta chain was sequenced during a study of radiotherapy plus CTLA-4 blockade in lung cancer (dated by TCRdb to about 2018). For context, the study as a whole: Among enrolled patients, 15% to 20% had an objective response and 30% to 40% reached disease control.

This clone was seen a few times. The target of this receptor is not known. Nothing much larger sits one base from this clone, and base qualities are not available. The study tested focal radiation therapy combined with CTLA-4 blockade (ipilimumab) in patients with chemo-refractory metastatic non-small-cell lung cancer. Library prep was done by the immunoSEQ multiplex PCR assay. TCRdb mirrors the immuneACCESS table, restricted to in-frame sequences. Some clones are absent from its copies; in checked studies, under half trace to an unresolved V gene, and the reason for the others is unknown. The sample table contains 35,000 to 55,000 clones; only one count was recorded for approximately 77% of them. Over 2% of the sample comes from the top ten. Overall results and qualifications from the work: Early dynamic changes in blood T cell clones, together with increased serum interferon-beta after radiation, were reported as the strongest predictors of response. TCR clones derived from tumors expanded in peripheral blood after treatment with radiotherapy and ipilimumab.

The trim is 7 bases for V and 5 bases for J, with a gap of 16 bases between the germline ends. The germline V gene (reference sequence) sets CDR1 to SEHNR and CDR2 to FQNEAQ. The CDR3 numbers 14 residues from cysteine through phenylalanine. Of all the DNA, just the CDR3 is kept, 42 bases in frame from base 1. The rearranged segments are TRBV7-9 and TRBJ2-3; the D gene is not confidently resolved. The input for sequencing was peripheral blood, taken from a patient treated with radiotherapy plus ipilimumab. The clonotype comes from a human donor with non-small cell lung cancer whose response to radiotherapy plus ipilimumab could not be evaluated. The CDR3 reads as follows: CASTPESGEDTQYF. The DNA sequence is TGTGCCAGCACCCCCGAATCCGGAGAAGATACGCAGTATTTT.